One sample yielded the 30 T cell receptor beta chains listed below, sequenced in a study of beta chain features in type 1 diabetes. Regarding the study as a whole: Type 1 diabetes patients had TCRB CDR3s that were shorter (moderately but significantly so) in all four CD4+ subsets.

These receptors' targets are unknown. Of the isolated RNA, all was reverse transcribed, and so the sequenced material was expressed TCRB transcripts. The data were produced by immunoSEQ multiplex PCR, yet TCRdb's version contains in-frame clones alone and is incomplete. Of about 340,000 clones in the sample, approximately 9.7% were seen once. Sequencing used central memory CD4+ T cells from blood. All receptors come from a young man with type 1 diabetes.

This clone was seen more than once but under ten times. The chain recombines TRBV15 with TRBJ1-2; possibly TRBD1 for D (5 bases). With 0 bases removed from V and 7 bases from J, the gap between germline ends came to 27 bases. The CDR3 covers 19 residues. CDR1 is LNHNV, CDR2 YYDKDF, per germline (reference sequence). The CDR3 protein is CATSRDRNSQTSRRGGYTF. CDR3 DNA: TGTGCCACCAGCAGAGATCGGAACAGCCAGACCTCCCGAAGGGGTGGCTACACCTTC.

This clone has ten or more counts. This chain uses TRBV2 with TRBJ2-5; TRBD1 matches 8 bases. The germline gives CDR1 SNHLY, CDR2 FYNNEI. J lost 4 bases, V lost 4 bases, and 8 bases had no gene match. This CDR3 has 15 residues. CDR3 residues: CASSAEQGGAETQYF. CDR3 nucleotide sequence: TGTGCCAGCAGTGCCGAACAGGGGGGTGCAGAGACCCAGTACTTC.

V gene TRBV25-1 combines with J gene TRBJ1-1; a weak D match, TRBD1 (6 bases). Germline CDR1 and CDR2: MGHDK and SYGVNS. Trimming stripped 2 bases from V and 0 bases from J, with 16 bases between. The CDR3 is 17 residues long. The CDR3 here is CASSEQLPGAMNTEAFF. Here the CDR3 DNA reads TGTGCCAGCAGTGAACAATTGCCAGGGGCTATGAACACTGAAGCTTTCTTT.

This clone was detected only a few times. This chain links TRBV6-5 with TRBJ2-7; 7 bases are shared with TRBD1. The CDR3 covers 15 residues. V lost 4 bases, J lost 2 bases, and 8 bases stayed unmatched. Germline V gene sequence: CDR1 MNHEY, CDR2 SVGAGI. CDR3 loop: CASSSAGQATYEQYF. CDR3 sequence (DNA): TGTGCCAGCAGTTCCGCAGGACAGGCCACCTACGAGCAGTACTTC.

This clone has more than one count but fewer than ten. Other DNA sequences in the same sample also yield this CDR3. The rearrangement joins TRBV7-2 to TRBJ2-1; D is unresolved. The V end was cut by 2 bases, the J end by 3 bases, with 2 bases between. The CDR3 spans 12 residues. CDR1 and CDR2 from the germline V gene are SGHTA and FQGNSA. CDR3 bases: TGTGCCAGCAGCTTACGCTACAATGAGCAGTTCTTC. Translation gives CASSLRYNEQFF.

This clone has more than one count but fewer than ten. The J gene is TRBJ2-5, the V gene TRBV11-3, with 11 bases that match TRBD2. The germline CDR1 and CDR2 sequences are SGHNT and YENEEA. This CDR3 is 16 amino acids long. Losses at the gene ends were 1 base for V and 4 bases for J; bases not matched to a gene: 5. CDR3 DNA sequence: TGTGCCAGCAGCTTAGCAGGCACTAGCGGGGGAGAGACCCAGTACTTC. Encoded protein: CASSLAGTSGGETQYF.

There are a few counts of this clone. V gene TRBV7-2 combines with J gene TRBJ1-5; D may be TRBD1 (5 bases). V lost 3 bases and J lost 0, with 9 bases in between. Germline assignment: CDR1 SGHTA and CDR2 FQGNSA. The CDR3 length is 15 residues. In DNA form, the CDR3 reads TGTGCCAGCAGCTTGGGACTTTATAGCAATCAGCCCCAGCATTTT. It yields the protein CASSLGLYSNQPQHF. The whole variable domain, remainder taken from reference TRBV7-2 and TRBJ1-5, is GAGVSQSPSNKVTEKGKDVELRCDPISGHTALYWYRQSLGQGLEFLIYFQGNSAPDKSGLPSDRFSAERTGGSVSTLTIQRTQQEDSAVYLCASSLGLYSNQPQHFGDGTRLSIL.

This CDR3 reads CASSYSGGLNTGELFF. CDR3 nucleotides: TGTGCCAGCAGTTACTCGGGGGGCCTGAACACCGGGGAGCTGTTTTTT. This sequence joins TRBV6-5 and TRBJ2-2; either TRBD1 or TRBD2 may supply D (6 bases each). The CDR3 is 16 residues long. CDR1 is MNHEY, CDR2 SVGAGI, per germline. Trimming pared 0 bases from V and 1 base from J, leaving 9 bases between.

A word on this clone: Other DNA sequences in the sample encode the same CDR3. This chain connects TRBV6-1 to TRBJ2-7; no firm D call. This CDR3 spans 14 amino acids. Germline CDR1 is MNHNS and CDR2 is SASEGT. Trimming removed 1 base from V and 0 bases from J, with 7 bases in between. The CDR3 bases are TGTGCCAGCAGTGAAGGCCCGAGCTCCTACGAGCAGTACTTC. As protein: CASSEGPSSYEQYF.

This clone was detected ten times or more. CDR3 DNA: TGTGCCAGCCGGGCCAATCCCCAAGAGACCCAGTACTTC. It codes for CASRANPQETQYF. The chain couples TRBV2 to TRBJ2-5, with unresolved D. V was pared by 8 bases and J by 1 base, with 11 bases between. The CDR3 length is 13 residues. Germline loops: CDR1 SNHLY, CDR2 FYNNEI.

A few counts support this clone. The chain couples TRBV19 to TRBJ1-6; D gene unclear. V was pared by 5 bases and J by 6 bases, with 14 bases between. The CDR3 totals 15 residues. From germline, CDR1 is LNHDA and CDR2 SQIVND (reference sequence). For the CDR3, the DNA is TGTGCCAGTAGTCGAAGAGAAGATCTTAATTCACCCCTCCACTTT. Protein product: CASSRREDLNSPLHF.

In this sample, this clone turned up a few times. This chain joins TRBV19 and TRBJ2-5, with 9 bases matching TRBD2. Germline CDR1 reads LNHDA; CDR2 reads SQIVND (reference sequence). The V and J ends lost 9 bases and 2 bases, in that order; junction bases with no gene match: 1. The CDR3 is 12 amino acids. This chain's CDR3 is CASSGGQETQYF. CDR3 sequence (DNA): TGTGCCAGCAGCGGGGGGCAAGAGACCCAGTACTTC.

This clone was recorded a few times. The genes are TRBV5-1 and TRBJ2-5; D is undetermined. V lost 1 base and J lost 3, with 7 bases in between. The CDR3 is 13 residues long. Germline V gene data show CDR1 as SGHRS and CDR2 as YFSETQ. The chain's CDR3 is CASSLRWEETQYF. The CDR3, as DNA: TGCGCCAGCAGCTTGAGGTGGGAAGAGACCCAGTACTTC.

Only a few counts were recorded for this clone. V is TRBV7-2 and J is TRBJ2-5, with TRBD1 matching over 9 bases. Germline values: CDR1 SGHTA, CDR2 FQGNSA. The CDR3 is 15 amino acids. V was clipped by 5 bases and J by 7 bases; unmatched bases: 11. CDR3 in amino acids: CASSTPTGGKGTQYF. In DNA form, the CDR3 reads TGTGCCAGCAGCACACCGACAGGGGGAAAGGGGACCCAGTACTTC.

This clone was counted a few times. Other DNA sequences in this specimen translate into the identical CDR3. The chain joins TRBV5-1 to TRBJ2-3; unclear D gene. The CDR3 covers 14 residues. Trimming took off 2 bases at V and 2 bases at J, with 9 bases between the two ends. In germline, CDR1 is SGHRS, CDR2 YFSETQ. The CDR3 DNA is TGCGCCAGCAGCTTTAGGCCGGCCACAGATACGCAGTATTTT. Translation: CASSFRPATDTQYF.

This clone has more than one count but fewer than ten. The CDR3: CASSYATGPYEQYF. Written as DNA, the CDR3 is TGTGCCAGCAGTTACGCTACGGGGCCCTACGAGCAGTACTTC. The rearrangement links TRBV6-5 to TRBJ2-7; D may match TRBD1 or TRBD2 (5 bases each). The germline CDR1 and CDR2 sequences are MNHEY and SVGAGI. Trimming left V 2 bases short and J 2 bases short, with 10 bases between. This CDR3 is 14 amino acids long.

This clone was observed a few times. The CDR3 here is CASSQARGRVYGYTF. CDR3 in DNA: TGCGCCAGCAGCCAAGCCAGGGGGCGGGTCTATGGCTACACCTTC. This chain joins TRBV4-3 and TRBJ1-2; 8 bases line up with TRBD1. CDR1 LGHNA and CDR2 YSLEER come from the germline V gene. J lost 4 bases, V lost 1 base, and 5 bases had no gene match. This CDR3 comprises 15 residues.

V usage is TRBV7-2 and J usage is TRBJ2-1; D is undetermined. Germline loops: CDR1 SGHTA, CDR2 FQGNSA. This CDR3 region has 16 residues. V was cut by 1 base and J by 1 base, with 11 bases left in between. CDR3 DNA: TGTGCCAGCAGCTTAGACAGCTCAGGATCCTACAATGAGCAGTTCTTC. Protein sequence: CASSLDSSGSYNEQFF. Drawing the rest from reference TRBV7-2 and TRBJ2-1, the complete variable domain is GAGVSQSPSNKVTEKGKDVELRCDPISGHTALYWYRQSLGQGLEFLIYFQGNSAPDKSGLPSDRFSAERTGGSVSTLTIQRTQQEDSAVYLCASSLDSSGSYNEQFFGPGTRLTVL.

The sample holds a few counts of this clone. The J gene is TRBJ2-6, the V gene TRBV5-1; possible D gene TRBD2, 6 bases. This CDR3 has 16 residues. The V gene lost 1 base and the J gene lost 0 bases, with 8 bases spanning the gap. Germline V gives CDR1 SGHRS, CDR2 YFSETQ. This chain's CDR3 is CASSLTGSSGANVLTF. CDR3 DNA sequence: TGCGCCAGCAGCTTGACCGGGAGCTCTGGGGCCAACGTCCTGACTTTC.

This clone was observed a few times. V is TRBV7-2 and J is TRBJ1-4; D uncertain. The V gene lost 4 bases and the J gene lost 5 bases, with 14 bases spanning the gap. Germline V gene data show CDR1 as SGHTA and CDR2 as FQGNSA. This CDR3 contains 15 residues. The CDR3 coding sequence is TGTGCCAGCAGCTCTAATAATTTGGGAAATGAAAAACTGTTTTTT. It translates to CASSSNNLGNEKLFF. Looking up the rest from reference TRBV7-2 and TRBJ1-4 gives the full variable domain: GAGVSQSPSNKVTEKGKDVELRCDPISGHTALYWYRQSLGQGLEFLIYFQGNSAPDKSGLPSDRFSAERTGGSVSTLTIQRTQQEDSAVYLCASSSNNLGNEKLFFGSGTQLSVL.

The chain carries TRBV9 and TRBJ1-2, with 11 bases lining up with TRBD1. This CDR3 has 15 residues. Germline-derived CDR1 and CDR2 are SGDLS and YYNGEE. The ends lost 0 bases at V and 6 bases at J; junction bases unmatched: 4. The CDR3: CASSVEDRGRNGYTF. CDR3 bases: TGTGCCAGCAGCGTAGAGGACAGGGGGCGGAATGGCTACACCTTC.

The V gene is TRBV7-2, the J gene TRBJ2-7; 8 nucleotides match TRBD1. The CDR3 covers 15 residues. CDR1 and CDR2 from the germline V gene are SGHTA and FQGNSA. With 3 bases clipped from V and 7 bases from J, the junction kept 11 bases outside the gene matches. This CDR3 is CASSFRIQGAGEQYF. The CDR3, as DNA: TGTGCCAGCAGCTTTAGGATCCAGGGGGCAGGGGAGCAGTACTTC.

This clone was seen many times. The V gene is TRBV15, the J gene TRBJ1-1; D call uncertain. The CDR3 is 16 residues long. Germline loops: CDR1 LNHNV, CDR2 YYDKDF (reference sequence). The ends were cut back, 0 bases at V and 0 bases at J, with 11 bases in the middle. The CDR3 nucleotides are TGTGCCACCAGCAGAGATCGAGAGGTCATGAACACTGAAGCTTTCTTT. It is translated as CATSRDREVMNTEAFF. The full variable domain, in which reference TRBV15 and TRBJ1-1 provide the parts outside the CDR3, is DAMVIQNPRYQVTQFGKPVTLSCSQTLNHNVMYWYQQKSSQAPKLLFHYYDKDFNNEADTPDNFQSRRPNTSFCFLDIRSPGLGDTAMYLCATSRDREVMNTEAFFGQGTRLTVV.

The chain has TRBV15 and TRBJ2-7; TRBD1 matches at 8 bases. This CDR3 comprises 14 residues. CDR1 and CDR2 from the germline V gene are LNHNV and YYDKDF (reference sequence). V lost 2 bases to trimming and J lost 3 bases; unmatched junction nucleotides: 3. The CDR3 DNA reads TGTGCCACCAGCAGACATACAGGGGGCTACGAGCAGTACTTC. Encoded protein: CATSRHTGGYEQYF.

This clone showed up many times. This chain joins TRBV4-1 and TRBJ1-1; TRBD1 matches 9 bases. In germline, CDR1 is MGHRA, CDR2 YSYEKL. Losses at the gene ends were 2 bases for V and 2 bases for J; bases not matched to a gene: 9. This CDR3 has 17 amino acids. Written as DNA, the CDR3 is TGCGCCAGCAGCCAATCGGGACAGGGAAAGAAAAACACTGAAGCTTTCTTT. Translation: CASSQSGQGKKNTEAFF.

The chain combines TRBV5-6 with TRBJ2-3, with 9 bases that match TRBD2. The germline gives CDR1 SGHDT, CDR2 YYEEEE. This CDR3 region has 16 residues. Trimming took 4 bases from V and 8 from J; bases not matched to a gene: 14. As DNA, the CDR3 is TGTGCCAGCAGCCTTCTAGCGGGGCCCAGGGGGGTTACGCAGTATTTT. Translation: CASSLLAGPRGVTQYF.

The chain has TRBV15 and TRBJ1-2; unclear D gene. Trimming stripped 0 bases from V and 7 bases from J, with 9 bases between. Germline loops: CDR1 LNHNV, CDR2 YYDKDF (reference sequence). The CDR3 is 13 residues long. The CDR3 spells CATSREVVSGYTF. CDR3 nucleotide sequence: TGTGCCACCAGCAGAGAGGTAGTGAGTGGCTACACCTTC. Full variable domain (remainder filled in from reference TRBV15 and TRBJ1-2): DAMVIQNPRYQVTQFGKPVTLSCSQTLNHNVMYWYQQKSSQAPKLLFHYYDKDFNNEADTPDNFQSRRPNTSFCFLDIRSPGLGDTAMYLCATSREVVSGYTFGSGTRLTVV.

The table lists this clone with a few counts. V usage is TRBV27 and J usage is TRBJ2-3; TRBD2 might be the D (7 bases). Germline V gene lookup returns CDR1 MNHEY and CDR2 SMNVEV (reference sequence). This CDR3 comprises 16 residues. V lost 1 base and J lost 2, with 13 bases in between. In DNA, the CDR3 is TGTGCCAGCAGTTTATTTCGGGGGGCTCTCACAGATACGCAGTATTTT. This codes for CASSLFRGALTDTQYF.

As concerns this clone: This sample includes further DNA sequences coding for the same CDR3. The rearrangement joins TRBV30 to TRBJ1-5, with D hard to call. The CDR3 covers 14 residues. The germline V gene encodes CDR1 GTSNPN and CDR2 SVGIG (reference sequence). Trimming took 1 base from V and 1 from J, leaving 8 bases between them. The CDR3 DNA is TGTGCCTGGAGTGGTGGCAACAGCAATCAGCCCCAGCATTTT. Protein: CAWSGGNSNQPQHF.

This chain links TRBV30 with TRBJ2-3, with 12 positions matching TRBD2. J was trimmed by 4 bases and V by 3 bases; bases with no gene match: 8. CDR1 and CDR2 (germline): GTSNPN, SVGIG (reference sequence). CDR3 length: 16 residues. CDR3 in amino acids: CAWRASGGAWPDTQYF. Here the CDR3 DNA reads TGTGCCTGGAGGGCTAGCGGGGGGGCCTGGCCAGATACGCAGTATTTT. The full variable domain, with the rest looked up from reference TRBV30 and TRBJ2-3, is SQTIHQWPATLVQPVGSPLSLECTVEGTSNPNLYWYRQAAGRGLQLLFYSVGIGQISSEVPQNLSASRPQDRQFILSSKKLLLSDSGFYLCAWRASGGAWPDTQYFGPGTRLTVL.